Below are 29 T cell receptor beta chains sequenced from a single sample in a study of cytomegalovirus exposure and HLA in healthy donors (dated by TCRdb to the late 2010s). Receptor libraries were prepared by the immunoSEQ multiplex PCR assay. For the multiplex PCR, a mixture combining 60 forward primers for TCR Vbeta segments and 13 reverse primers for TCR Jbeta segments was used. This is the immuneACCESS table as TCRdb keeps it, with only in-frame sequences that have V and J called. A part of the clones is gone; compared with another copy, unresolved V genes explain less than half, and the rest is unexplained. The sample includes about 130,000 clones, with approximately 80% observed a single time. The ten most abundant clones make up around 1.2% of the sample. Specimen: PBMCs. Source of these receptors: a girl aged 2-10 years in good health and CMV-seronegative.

CDR3 sequence (DNA): TGTGCCAGCAGTGCCCGGGACAGAGCCTACGAGCAGTACTTC. As protein: CASSARDRAYEQYF. V is TRBV25-1 and J is TRBJ2-5, with 7 bases fitting TRBD1. The DNA matches TRBJ2-7 better at its end, which makes the J call doubtful. Germline CDR1 is MGHDK and CDR2 is SYGVNS. This CDR3 spans 14 amino acids.

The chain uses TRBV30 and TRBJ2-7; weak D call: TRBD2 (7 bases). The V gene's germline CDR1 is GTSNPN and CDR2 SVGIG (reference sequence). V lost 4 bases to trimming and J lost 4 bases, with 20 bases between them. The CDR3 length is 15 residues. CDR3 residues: CAWTHGGQAGYEQYF. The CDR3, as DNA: TGTGCCTGGACCCACGGGGGGCAGGCTGGGTACGAGCAGTACTTC.

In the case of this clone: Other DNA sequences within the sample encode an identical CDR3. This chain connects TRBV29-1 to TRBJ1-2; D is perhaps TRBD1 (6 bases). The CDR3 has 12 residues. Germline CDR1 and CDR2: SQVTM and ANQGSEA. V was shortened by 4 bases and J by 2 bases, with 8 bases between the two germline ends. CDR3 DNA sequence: TGCAGCGTTGGGGACACGAACTATGGCTACACCTTC. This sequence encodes CSVGDTNYGYTF.

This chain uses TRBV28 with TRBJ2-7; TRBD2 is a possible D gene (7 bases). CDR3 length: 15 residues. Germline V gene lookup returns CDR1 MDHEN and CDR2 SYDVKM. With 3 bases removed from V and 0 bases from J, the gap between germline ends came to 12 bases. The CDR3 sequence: CASSFGGGDSYEQYF. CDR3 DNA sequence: TGTGCCAGCAGTTTCGGAGGGGGGGACTCCTACGAGCAGTACTTC.

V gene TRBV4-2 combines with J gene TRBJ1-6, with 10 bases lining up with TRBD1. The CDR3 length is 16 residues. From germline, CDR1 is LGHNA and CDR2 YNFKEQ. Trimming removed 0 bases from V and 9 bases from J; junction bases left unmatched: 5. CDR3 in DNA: TGTGCCAGCAGCCAAGATCCCGGGACAGGGGCTTCACCCCTCCACTTT. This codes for CASSQDPGTGASPLHF.

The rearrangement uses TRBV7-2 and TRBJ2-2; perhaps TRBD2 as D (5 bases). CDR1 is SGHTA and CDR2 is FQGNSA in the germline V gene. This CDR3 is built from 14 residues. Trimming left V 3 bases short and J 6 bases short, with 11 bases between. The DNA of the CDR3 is TGTGCCAGCAGCTTCGGGATCGGTGCCGGGGAGCTGTTTTTT. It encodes CASSFGIGAGELFF.

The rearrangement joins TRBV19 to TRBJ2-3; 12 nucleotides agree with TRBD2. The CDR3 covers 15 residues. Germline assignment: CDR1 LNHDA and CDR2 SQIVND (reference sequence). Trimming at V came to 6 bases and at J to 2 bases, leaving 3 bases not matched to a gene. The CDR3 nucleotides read TGTGCCAGTAGGTGGACTAGCGGGGACACAGATACGCAGTATTTT. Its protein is CASRWTSGDTDTQYF. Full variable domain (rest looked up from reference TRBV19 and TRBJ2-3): DGGITQSPKYLFRKEGQNVTLSCEQNLNHDAMYWYRQDPGQGLRLIYYSQIVNDFQKGDIAEGYSVSREKKESFPLTVTSAQKNPTAFYLCASRWTSGDTDTQYFGPGTRLTVL.

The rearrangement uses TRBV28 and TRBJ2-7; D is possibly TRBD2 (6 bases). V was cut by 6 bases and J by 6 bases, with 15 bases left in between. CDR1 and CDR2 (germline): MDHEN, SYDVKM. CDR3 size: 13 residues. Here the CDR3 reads CASRDPGLSEQYF. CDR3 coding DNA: TGTGCCAGCAGAGATCCGGGACTGTCCGAGCAGTACTTC.

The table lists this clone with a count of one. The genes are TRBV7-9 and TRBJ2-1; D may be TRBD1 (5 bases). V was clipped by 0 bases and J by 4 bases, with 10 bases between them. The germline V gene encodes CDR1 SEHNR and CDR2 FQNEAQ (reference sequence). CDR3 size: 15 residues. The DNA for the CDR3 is TGTGCCAGCAGCTTAGCGCTGGGGCTTTACAATGAGCAGTTCTTC. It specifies CASSLALGLYNEQFF.

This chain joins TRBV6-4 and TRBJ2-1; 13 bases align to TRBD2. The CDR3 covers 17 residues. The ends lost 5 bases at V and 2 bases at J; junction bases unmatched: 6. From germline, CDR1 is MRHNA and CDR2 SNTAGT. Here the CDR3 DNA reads TGTGCCAGCAGTCCCGGGACTAGCGGGATTACCTACAATGAGCAGTTCTTC. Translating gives CASSPGTSGITYNEQFF.

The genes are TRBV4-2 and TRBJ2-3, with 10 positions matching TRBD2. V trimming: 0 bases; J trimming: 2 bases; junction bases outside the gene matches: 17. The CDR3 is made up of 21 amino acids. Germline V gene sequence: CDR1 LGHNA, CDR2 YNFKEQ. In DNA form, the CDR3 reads TGTGCCAGCAGCCAAGATCCTGGGGCTAGCGGGGGACCGTGGGTCACAGATACGCAGTATTTT. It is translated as CASSQDPGASGGPWVTDTQYF.

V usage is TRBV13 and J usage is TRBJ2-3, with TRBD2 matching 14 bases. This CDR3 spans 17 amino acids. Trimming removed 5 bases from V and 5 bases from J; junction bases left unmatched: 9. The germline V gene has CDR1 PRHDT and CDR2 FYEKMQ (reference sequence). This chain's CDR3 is CASSPRLAGGLGDTQYF. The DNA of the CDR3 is TGTGCCAGCAGCCCGAGACTAGCGGGGGGGCTAGGAGATACGCAGTATTTT.

CDR3 region: CASSEARTGGNTIYF. In DNA, the CDR3 is TGTGCCAGCAGTGAAGCGCGGACAGGGGGGAACACCATATATTTT. V and J are TRBV6-1 and TRBJ1-3; 10 bases agree with TRBD1. This CDR3 comprises 15 residues. V lost 0 bases to trimming and J lost 7 bases; unmatched junction nucleotides: 3. CDR1 is MNHNS and CDR2 is SASEGT in the germline V gene.

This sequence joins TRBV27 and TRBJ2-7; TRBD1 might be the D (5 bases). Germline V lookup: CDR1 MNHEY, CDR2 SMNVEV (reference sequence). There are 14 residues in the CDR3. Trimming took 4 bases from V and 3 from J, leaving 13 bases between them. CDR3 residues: CASSWGEPGYEQYF. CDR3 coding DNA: TGTGCCAGCAGTTGGGGCGAACCGGGCTACGAGCAGTACTTC.

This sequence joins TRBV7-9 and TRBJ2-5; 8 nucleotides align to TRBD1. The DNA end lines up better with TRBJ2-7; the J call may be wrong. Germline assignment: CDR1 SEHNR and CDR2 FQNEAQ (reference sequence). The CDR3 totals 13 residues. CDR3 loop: CASSATGGYEQYF. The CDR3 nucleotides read TGTGCCAGCAGCGCAACAGGGGGCTACGAGCAGTACTTC.

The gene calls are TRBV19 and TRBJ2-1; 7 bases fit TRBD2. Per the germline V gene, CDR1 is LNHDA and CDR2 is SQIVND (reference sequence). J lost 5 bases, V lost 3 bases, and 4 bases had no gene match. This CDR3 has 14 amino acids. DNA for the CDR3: TGTGCCAGTAGTATCCGACTAGCCCACAATGAGCAGTTCTTC. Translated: CASSIRLAHNEQFF.

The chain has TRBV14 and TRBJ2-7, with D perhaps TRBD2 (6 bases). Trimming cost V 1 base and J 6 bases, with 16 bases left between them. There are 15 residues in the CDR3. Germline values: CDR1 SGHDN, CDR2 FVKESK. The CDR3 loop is CASSQASVLLGEQYF. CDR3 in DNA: TGTGCCAGCAGCCAAGCTAGCGTGCTCTTGGGCGAGCAGTACTTC.

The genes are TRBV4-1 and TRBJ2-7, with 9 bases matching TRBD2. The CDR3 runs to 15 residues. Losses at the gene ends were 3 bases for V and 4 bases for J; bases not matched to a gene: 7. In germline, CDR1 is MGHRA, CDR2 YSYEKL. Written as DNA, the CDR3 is TGCGCCAGCAGCCAGCTCGGACTAGCGAAATACGAGCAGTACTTC. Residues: CASSQLGLAKYEQYF.

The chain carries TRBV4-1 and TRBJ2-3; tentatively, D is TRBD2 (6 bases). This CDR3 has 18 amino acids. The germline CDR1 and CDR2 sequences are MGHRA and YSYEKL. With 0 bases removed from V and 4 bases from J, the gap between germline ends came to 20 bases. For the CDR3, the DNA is TGCGCCAGCAGCCAAGAAACTATAGCGTTGGGGGAGGCAGATACGCAGTATTTT. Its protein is CASSQETIALGEADTQYF.

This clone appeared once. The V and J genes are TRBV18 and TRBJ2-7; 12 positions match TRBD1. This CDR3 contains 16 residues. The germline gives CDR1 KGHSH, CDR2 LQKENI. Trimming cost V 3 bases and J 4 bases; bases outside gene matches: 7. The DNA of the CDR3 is TGTGCCAGCTCACCTCTGGGACAGGGGGCTTCATACGAGCAGTACTTC. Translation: CASSPLGQGASYEQYF.

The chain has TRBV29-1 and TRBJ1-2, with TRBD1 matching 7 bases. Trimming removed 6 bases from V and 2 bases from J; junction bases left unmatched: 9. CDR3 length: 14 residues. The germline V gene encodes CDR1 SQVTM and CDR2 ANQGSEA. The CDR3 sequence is CSVAPHRGNYGYTF. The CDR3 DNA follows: TGCAGCGTCGCCCCCCACAGGGGAAACTATGGCTACACCTTC. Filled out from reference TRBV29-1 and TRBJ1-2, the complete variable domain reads SAVISQKPSRDICQRGTSLTIQCQVDSQVTMMFWYRQQPGQSLTLIATANQGSEATYESGFVIDKFPISRPNLTFSTLTVSNMSPEDSSIYLCSVAPHRGNYGYTFGSGTRLTVV.

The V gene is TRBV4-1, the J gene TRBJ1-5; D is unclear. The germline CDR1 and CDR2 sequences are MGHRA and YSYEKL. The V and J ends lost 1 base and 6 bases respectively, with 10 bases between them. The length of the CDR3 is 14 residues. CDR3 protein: CASSQVGVGQPQHF. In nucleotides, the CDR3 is TGCGCCAGCAGCCAAGTCGGGGTTGGTCAGCCCCAGCATTTT.

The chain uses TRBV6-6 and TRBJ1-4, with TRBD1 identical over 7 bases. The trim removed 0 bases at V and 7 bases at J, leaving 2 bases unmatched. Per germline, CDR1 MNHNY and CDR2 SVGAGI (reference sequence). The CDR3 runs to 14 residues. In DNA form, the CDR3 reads TGTGCCAGCAGTTACTCGAGGGGGCTTGAAAAACTGTTTTTT. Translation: CASSYSRGLEKLFF.

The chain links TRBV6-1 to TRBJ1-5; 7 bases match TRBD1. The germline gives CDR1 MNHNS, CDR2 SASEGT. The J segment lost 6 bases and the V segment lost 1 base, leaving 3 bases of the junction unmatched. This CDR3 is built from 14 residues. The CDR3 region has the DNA TGTGCCAGCAGTGAAGAGACAGGGCTTCAGCCCCAGCATTTT. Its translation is CASSEETGLQPQHF.

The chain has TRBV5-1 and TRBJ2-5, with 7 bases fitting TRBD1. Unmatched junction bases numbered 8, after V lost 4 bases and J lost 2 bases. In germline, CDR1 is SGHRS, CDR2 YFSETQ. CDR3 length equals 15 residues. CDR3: CASSAIGTVQETQYF. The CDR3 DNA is TGCGCCAGCAGCGCTATTGGGACAGTACAAGAGACCCAGTACTTC. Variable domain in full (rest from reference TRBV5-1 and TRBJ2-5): KAGVTQTPRYLIKTRGQQVTLSCSPISGHRSVSWYQQTPGQGLQFLFEYFSETQRNKGNFPGRFSGRQFSNSRSEMNVSTLELGDSALYLCASSAIGTVQETQYFGPGTRLLVL.

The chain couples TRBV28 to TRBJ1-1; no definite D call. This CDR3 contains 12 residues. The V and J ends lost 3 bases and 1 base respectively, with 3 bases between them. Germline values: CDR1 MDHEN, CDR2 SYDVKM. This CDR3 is CASSLANTEAFF. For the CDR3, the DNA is TGTGCCAGCAGTTTGGCGAACACTGAAGCTTTCTTT.

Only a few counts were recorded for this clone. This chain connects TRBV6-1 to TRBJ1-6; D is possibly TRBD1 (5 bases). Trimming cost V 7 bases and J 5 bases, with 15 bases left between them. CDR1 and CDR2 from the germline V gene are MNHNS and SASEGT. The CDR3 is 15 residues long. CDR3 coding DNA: TGTGCCAGCACCTGGGGGAGGACCCATAATTCACCCCTCCACTTT. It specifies CASTWGRTHNSPLHF.

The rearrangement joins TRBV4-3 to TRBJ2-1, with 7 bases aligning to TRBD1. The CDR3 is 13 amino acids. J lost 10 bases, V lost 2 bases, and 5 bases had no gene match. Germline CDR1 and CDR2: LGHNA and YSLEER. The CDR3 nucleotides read TGCGCCAGCAGCCAATCGACAGGGCCGGAGCAGTTCTTC. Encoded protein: CASSQSTGPEQFF.

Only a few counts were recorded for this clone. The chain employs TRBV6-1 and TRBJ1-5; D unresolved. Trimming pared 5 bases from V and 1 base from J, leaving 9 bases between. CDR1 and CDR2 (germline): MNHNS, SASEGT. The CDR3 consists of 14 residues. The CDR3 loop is CASSWAGSNQPQHF. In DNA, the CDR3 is TGTGCCAGCAGTTGGGCAGGAAGCAATCAGCCCCAGCATTTT.